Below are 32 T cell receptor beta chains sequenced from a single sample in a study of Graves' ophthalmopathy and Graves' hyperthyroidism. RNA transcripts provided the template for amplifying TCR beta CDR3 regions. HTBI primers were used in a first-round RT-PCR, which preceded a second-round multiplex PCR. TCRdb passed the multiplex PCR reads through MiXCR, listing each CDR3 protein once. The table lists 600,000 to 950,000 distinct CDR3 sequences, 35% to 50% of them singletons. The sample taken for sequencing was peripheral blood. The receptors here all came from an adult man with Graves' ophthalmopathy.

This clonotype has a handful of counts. The CDR3 sequence: CSVEQGANVLTF. In nucleotides, the CDR3 is TGCAGCGTTGAACAGGGGGCCAACGTCCTGACTTTC. The chain couples TRBV29-1 to TRBJ2-6; D is ambiguous. The CDR3 contains 12 residues. Germline V gene sequence: CDR1 SQVTM, CDR2 ANQGSEA. The V gene lost 2 bases and the J gene lost 4 bases, with 3 bases spanning the gap.

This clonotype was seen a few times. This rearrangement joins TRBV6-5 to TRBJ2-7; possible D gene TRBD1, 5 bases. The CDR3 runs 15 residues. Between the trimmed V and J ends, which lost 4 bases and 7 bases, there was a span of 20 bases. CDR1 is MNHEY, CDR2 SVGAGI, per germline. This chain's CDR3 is CASSSLSRAPSEQYF. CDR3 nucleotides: TGTGCCAGCAGTTCCTTGAGCAGGGCCCCTTCGGAGCAGTACTTC.

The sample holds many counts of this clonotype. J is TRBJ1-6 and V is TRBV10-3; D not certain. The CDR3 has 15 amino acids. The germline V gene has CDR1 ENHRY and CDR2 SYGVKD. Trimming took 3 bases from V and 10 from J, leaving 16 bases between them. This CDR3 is CAISDSDGRESPLHF. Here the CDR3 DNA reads TGTGCCATCAGTGATTCAGACGGACGGGAATCACCCCTCCACTTT.

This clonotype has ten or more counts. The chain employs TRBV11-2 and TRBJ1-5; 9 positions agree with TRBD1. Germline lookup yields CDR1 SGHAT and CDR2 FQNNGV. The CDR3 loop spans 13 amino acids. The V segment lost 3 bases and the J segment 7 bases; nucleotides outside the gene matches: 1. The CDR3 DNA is TGTGCCAGCAGCTTCGGACAGGGGCAGCCCCAGCATTTT. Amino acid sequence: CASSFGQGQPQHF.

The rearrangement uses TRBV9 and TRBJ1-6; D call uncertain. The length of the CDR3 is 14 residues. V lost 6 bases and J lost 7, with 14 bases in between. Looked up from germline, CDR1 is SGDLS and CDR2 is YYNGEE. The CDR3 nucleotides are TGTGCCAGCACTGATTGGCTGAAAAATTCACCCCTCCACTTT. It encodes CASTDWLKNSPLHF.

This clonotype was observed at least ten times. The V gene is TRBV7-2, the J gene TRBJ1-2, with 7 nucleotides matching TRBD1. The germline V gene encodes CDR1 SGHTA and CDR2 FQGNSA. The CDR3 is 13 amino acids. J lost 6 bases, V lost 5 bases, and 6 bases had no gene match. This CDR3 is CASSPQGIDGYTF. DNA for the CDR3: TGTGCCAGCAGCCCACAGGGGATCGATGGCTACACCTTC.

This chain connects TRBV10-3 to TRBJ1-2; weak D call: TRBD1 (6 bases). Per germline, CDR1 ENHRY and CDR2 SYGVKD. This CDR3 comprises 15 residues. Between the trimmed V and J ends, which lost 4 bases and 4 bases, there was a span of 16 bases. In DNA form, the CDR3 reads TGTGCCATCAGTGCACAGGGCCCTTTTAGCTATGGCTACACCTTC. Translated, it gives CAISAQGPFSYGYTF.

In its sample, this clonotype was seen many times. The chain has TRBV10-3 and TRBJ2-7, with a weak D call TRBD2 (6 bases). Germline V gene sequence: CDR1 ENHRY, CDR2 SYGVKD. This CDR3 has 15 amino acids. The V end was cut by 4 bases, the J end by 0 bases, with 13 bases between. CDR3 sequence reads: CAISGRAGSSYEQYF. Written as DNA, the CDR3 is TGTGCCATCAGTGGGAGGGCAGGGAGCTCCTACGAGCAGTACTTC.

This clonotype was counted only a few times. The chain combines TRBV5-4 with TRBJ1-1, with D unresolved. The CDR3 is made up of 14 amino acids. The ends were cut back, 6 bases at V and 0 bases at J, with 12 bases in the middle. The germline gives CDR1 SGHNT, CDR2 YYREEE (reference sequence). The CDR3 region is CASTSSVVNTEAFF. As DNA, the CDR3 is TGTGCCAGCACCAGCTCAGTGGTGAACACTGAAGCTTTCTTT.

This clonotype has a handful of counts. The CDR3 DNA follows: TGTGCCAGCAGCTTGGAGGCAGGGGGGATAGAGCCCCAGCATTTT. It codes for CASSLEAGGIEPQHF. The rearrangement joins TRBV5-5 to TRBJ1-5; TRBD1 aligns across 7 bases. Germline V gene data show CDR1 as SGHKS and CDR2 as YYEKEE (reference sequence). This CDR3 comprises 15 residues. V lost 0 bases and J lost 8; bases outside the gene matches: 8.

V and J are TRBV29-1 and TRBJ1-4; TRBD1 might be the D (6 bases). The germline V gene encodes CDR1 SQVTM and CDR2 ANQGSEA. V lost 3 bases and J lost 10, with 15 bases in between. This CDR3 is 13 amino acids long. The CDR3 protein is CSVDPGGGRKLFF. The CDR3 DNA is TGCAGCGTTGATCCCGGGGGGGGGCGAAAACTGTTTTTT.

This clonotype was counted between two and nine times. This CDR3 reads CASSRYSARGYQETQYF. CDR3 DNA: TGTGCCAGCAGCCGATACTCAGCCCGGGGGTACCAAGAGACCCAGTACTTC. The chain recombines TRBV7-9 with TRBJ2-5; D possibly corresponds to TRBD2 (6 bases). V gave up 5 bases and J gave up 0 bases, with 19 bases separating them. Germline assignment: CDR1 SEHNR and CDR2 FQNEAQ (reference sequence). The CDR3 is 17 residues long. The variable domain in full, completed from reference TRBV7-9 and TRBJ2-5, reads DTGVSQNPRHKITKRGQNVTFRCDPISEHNRLYWYRQTLGQGPEFLTYFQNEAQLEKSRLLSDRFSAERPKGSFSTLEIQRTEQGDSAMYLCASSRYSARGYQETQYFGPGTRLLVL.

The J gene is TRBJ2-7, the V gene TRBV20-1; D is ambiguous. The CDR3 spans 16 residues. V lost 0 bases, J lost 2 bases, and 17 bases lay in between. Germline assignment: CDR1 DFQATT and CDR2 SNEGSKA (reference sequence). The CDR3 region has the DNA TGCAGTGCTAGAGATCTGTCATCCAGCCCAGCCTACGAGCAGTACTTC. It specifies CSARDLSSSPAYEQYF.

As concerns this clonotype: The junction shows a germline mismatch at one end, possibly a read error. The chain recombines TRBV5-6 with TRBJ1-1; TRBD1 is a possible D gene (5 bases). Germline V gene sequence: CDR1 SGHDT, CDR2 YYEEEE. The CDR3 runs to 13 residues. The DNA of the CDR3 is TGTGCCAGCAGCTTGGCAGGGAACACTGGAGCTTTCTTT. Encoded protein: CASSLAGNTGAFF. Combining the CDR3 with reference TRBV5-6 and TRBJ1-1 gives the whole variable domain DAGVTQSPTHLIKTRGQQVTLRCSPKSGHDTVSWYQQALGQGPQFIFQYYEEEERQRGNFPDRFSGHQFPNYSSELNVNALLLGDSALYLCASSLAGNTGAFFGQGTRLTVV.

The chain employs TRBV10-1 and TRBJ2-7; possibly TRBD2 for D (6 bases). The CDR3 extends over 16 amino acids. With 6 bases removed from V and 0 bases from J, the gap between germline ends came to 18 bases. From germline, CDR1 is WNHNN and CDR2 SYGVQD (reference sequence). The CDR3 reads CASSPRGTLNSYEQYF. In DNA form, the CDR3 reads TGCGCCAGCAGCCCTAGAGGGACTCTAAACTCCTACGAGCAGTACTTC.

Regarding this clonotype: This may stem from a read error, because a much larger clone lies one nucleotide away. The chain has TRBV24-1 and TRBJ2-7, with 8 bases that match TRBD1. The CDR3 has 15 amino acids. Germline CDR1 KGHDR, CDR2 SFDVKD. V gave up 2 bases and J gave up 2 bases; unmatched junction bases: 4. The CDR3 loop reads CATSDSKQGAYEQYF. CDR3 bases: TGTGCCACCAGTGATTCGAAACAGGGGGCCTACGAGCAGTACTTC.

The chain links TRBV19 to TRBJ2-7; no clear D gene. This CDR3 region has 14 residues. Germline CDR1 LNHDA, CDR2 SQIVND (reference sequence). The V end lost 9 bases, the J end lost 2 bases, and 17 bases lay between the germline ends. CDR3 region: CASSQDLGAYEQYF. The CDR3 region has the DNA TGTGCCAGCAGCCAAGATCTTGGGGCCTACGAGCAGTACTTC.

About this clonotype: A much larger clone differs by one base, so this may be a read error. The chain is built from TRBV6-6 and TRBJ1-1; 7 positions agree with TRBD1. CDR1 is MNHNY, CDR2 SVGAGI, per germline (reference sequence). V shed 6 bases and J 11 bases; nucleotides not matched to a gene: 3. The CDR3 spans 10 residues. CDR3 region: CASRTGAAFF. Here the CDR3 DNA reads TGTGCCAGCAGAACAGGGGCTGCTTTCTTT.

Here the CDR3 reads CASSQDLDGTQYF. The DNA of the CDR3 is TGTGCCAGCAGCCAAGATCTGGACGGGACGCAGTATTTT. This sequence joins TRBV7-2 and TRBJ2-3; D is uncertain. Germline V gene data show CDR1 as SGHTA and CDR2 as FQGNSA. CDR3 length: 13 residues. V lost 5 bases and J 9 bases, leaving 15 bases between the germline ends.

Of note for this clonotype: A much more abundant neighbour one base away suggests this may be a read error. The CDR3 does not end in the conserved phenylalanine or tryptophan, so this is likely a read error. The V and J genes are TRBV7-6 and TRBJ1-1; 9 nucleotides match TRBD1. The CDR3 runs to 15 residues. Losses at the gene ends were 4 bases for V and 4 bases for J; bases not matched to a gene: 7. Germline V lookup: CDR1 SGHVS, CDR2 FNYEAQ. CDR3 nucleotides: TGTGCCAGCAGCTCCTACAGGGGGCGCGGCACTGAAGCTTTCCTT. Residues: CASSSYRGRGTEAFL.

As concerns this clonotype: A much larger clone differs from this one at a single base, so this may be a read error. The chain's CDR3 is CAISPGEGQPQHF. CDR3 nucleotide sequence: TGTGCCATCAGTCCGGGCGAGGGACAGCCCCAGCATTTT. The chain joins TRBV10-3 to TRBJ1-5, with D uncertain. This CDR3 comprises 13 residues. Germline V CDR1 and CDR2: ENHRY, SYGVKD. V lost 5 bases to trimming and J lost 7 bases, with 12 bases between them.

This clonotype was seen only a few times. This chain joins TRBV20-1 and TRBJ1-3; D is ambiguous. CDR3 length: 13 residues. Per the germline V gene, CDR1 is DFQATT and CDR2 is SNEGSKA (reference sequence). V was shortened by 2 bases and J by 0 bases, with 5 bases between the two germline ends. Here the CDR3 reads CSARSLSGNTIYF. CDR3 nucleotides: TGCAGTGCTAGATCCCTCTCTGGAAACACCATATATTTT.

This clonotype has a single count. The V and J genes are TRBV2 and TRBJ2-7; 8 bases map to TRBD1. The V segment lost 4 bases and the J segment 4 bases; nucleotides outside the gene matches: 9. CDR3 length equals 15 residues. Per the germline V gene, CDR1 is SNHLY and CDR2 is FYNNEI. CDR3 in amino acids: CASSVETGELYEQYF. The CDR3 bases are TGTGCCAGCAGTGTAGAGACAGGGGAACTATACGAGCAGTACTTC. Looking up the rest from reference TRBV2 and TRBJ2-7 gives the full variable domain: EPEVTQTPSHQVTQMGQEVILRCVPISNHLYFYWYRQILGQKVEFLVSFYNNEISEKSEIFDDQFSVERPDGSNFTLKIRSTKLEDSAMYFCASSVETGELYEQYFGPGTRLTVT.

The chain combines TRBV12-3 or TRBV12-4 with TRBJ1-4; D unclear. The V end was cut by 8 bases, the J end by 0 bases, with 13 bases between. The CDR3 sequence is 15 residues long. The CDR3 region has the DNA TGTGCCAGCCGTAGTCCAGGAGCAACTAATGAAAAACTGTTTTTT. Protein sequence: CASRSPGATNEKLFF.

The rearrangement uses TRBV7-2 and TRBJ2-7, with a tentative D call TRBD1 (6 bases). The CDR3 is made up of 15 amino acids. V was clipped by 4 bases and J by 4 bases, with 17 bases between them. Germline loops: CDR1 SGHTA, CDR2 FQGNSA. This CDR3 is CASSSTRQALYEQYF. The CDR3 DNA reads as TGTGCCAGCAGCTCGACCAGACAGGCTTTATACGAGCAGTACTTC.

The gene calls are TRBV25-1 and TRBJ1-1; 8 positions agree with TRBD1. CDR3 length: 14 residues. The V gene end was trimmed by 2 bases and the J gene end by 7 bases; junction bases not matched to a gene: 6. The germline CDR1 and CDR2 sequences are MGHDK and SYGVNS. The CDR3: CASSEPTGGYEAFF. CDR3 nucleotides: TGTGCCAGCAGTGAACCTACAGGGGGATATGAAGCTTTCTTT.

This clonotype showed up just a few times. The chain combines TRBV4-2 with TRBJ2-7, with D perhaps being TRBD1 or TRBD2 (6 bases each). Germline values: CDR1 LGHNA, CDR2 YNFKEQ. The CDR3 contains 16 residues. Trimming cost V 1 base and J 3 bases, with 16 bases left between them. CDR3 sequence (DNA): TGTGCCAGCAGCCAAGGAGGAGGGGACATCGGCTACGAGCAGTACTTC. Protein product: CASSQGGGDIGYEQYF.

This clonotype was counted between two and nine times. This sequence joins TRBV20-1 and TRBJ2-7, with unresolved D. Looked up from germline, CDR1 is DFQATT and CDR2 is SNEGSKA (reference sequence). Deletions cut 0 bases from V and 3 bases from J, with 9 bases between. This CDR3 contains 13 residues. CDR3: CSARDKLFYEQYF. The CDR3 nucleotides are TGCAGTGCTAGAGATAAGTTATTCTACGAGCAGTACTTC.

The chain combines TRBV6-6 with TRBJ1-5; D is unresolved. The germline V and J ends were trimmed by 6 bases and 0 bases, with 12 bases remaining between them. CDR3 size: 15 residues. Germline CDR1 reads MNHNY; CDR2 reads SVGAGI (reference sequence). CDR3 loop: CASSMMRVSNQPQHF. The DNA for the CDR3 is TGTGCCAGCAGCATGATGAGGGTTAGCAATCAGCCCCAGCATTTT.

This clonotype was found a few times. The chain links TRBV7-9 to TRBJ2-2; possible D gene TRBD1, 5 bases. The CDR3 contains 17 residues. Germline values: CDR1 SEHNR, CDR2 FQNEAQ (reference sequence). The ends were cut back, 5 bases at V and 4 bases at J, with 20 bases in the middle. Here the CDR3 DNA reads TGTGCCAGCAGCAACATTCGGACACCACTTCGCACCGGGGAGCTGTTTTTT. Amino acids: CASSNIRTPLRTGELFF.

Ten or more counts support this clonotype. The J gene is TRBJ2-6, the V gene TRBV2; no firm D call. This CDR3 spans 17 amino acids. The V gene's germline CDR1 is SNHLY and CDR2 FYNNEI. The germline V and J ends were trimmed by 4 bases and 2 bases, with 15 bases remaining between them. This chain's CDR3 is CASSVRQGKAGANVLTF. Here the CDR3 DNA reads TGTGCCAGCAGTGTACGACAAGGAAAGGCTGGGGCCAACGTCCTGACTTTC.

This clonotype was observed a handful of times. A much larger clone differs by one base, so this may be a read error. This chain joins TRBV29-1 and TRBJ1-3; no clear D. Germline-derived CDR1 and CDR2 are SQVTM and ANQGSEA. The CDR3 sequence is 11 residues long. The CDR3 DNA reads TGCGGCGCGAGCTCTGGAAGCACCATATATTTT. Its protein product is CGASSGSTIYF.